This TCR beta chain was recorded in a study of blood T cell repertoires in COVID-19 (dated by TCRdb to about 2020). Background on the whole study: Collaborator samples came from the United States, Italy and Spain and covered acute and convalescent phases of COVID-19. The material from the prospective study consisted of cDNA or gDNA derived from T cells, B-cell-depleted T cells, or PBMCs. The dataset comprised deeply sampled blood TCRbeta repertoires from subjects exposed to, actively infected with, or recovered from COVID-19. The repertoires were released in a freely available public database intended as a resource for research on the immune response to SARS-CoV-2. The samples were drawn from two sources: the first 160 participants of the ongoing ImmuneRACE study, and 1,200 or so subjects contributed by 6 global collaborators. Nearly every sample came with metadata listing a de-identified subject ID, COVID-19 status, age in years and sex. Where HLA class I and class II types were available, the types were taken from metadata supplied by the sample provider, not from assay-based typing. The full study reports these points: How much clinical and demographic metadata was included differed by source and by participant, and the metadata was provided uncurated.

On this clone: Its antigen remains unidentified. No base quality values were provided; no much bigger clone lies one nucleotide off.

A second Seattle source provided samples from volunteer blood donors who had recovered from COVID-19. Each collaborating institution followed its own protocols to collect whole blood in K2EDTA tubes. For TCRbeta analysis, collaborators shipped samples in one of three forms: frozen whole blood, isolated PBMCs, or DNA extracted from either of those sample types. TCRbeta CDR3 regions were amplified from genomic DNA using the immunoSEQ Assay, a bias-controlled multiplex PCR. As for the authors' bioinformatics: Within the assay, amplification of reference gene primers was used to estimate how many nucleated cells each sample contained. Sequence reads were collapsed and filtered to measure the absolute abundance of every unique TCRbeta CDR3 rearrangement. For each sample, productive Simpson clonality was calculated as the square root of Simpson's diversity index across productive rearrangements. Drawn from immuneACCESS, this table holds only the in-frame rearrangements with V and J called that TCRdb kept. Clones are partly lost; checked studies trace under half to an unresolved V gene and leave the rest unexplained. Clone size and V and J calls were adopted from that table, with D and trimming inferred from the DNA. This sample has about 300,000 clones in its table, and roughly four fifths of those were observed once. In total, the top ten clones hold 8.5% to 9.5% of the sample.

V and J are truncated by 4 bases and 6 bases respectively, leaving an intervening sequence of 10 bases. The CDR3 starts with the cysteine, ends with the phenylalanine, and has 12 residues. Solely the CDR3 DNA is kept, with 36 bases framed from the first base. Based on the germline V gene, the CDR1 and CDR2 sequences are MGHRA and YSYEKL. The V gene is TRBV4-1 and the J gene is TRBJ2-7; the D region possibly corresponds to TRBD2 (5 bases align). Specimen: peripheral blood. The sequence was collected from a woman in her forties or fifties who had recovered from COVID-19. For the CDR3, the sequence is CASSPILGEQYF. The DNA is TGCGCCAGCAGCCCAATACTAGGCGAGCAGTACTTC.